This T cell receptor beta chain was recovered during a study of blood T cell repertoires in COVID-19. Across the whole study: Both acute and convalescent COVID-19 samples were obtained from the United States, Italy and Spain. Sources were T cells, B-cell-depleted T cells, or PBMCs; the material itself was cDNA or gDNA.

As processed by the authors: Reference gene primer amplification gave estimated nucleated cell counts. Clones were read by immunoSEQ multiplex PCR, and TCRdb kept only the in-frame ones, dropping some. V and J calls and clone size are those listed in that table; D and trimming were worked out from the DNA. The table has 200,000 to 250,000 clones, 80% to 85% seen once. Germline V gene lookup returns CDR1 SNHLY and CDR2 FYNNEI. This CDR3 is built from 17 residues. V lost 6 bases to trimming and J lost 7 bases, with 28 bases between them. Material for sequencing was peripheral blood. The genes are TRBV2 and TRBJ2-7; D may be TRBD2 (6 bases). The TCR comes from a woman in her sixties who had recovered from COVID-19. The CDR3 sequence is CASRLRGGSGTGVEQYF. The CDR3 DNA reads TGTGCCAGCAGATTACGCGGTGGTTCGGGGACGGGGGTAGAGCAGTACTTC.